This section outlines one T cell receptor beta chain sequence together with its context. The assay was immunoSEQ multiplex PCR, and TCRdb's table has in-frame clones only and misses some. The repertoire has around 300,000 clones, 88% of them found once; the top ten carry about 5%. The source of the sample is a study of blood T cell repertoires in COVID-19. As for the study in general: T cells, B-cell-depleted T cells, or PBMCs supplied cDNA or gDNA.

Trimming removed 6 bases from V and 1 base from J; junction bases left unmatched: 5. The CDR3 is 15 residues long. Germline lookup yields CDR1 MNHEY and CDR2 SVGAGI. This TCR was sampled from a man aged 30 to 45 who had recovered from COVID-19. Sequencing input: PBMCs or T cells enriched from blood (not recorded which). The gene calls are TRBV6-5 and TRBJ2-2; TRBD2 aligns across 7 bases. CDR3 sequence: CASSLAGVNTGELFF. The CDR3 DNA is TGTGCCAGCAGCTTGGCGGGGGTGAACACCGGGGAGCTGTTTTTT.